Listed here are 18 T cell receptor beta chains from one sample, sequenced in a study of blood T cell repertoires in COVID-19. Sequenced by immunoSEQ multiplex PCR; TCRdb stores in-frame clones only, minus some. The data show more than 400,000 clones, with roughly 88% seen just once and more than 3% held by the top ten. The sample consisted of peripheral blood. The receptors here all came from a human donor in a cohort sampled during active COVID-19.

The sample holds one count of this clone. This chain connects TRBV5-1 to TRBJ2-1, with D maybe TRBD2 (6 bases). V was clipped by 0 bases and J by 3 bases, with 10 bases between them. The germline V gene encodes CDR1 SGHRS and CDR2 YFSETQ. The CDR3 extends over 15 amino acids. The CDR3 bases are TGCGCCAGCAGCTTGGGGGCGGACTACTACAATGAGCAGTTCTTC. This codes for CASSLGADYYNEQFF.

The chain has TRBV5-1 and TRBJ2-7; D is unresolved. V lost 4 bases, J lost 3 bases, and 8 bases lay in between. This CDR3 comprises 12 residues. The germline V gene has CDR1 SGHRS and CDR2 YFSETQ. The CDR3: CASSTPDYEQYF. DNA for the CDR3: TGCGCCAGCAGCACCCCAGACTACGAGCAGTACTTC. The full variable domain, rest sourced from reference TRBV5-1 and TRBJ2-7, is KAGVTQTPRYLIKTRGQQVTLSCSPISGHRSVSWYQQTPGQGLQFLFEYFSETQRNKGNFPGRFSGRQFSNSRSEMNVSTLELGDSALYLCASSTPDYEQYFGPGTRLTVT.

With regard to this clone: The sample contains more than one DNA sequence encoding this CDR3. The genes are TRBV7-9 and TRBJ1-1; D not resolved. V lost 4 bases to trimming and J lost 4 bases, with 10 bases between them. CDR3 size: 13 residues. Germline CDR1 reads SEHNR; CDR2 reads FQNEAQ (reference sequence). The CDR3 bases are TGTGCCAGCAGCTCTCGGCGGGGCACTGAAGCTTTCTTT. The encoded protein is CASSSRRGTEAFF.

The genes are TRBV4-1 and TRBJ2-5; TRBD2 matches 7 bases. CDR1 is MGHRA and CDR2 is YSYEKL in the germline V gene. J lost 5 bases, V lost 2 bases, and 2 bases had no gene match. The CDR3 loop spans 13 amino acids. The CDR3 nucleotides are TGCGCCAGCAGCCAATGGCGGGAGGAGACCCAGTACTTC. This sequence encodes CASSQWREETQYF.

The chain employs TRBV29-1 and TRBJ1-4; 7 nucleotides line up with TRBD1. From germline, CDR1 is SQVTM and CDR2 ANQGSEA. This CDR3 has 13 amino acids. V lost 7 bases, J lost 8 bases, and 10 bases stayed unmatched. The CDR3 sequence: CSGRQGTYEKLFF. Written as DNA, the CDR3 is TGCAGCGGGAGACAGGGTACTTACGAAAAACTGTTTTTT.

This chain connects TRBV7-9 to TRBJ1-1, with TRBD1 matching over 7 bases. V gave up 1 base and J gave up 0 bases; unmatched junction bases: 8. The CDR3 consists of 17 residues. The germline V gene encodes CDR1 SEHNR and CDR2 FQNEAQ (reference sequence). In DNA form, the CDR3 reads TGTGCCAGCAGCTTAGGGGGCCGGGACAGACTGAACACTGAAGCTTTCTTT. It encodes CASSLGGRDRLNTEAFF.

In the case of this clone: Other nucleotide sequences from this sample produce the same CDR3. The chain joins TRBV3-1 (or the pseudogene TRBV3-2) to TRBJ2-7; 7 nucleotides align to TRBD2. V dropped 0 bases and J dropped 2; count of bases not matched to a gene: 4. Germline CDR1 reads LGHDT; CDR2 reads YNNKEL (reference sequence). The CDR3 is 15 residues long. The CDR3 region has the DNA TGTGCCAGCAGCCAAGATGCTAGCGGAACCTACGAGCAGTACTTC. Translating gives CASSQDASGTYEQYF.

This rearrangement joins TRBV4-2 to TRBJ2-5; 7 positions match TRBD2. The CDR3 sequence is 13 residues long. Germline V gives CDR1 LGHNA, CDR2 YNFKEQ. V dropped 8 bases and J dropped 5; count of bases not matched to a gene: 8. The CDR3 bases are TGTGCCAGCGGCGCGACAGCGGGGGAGACCCAGTACTTC. Amino acids: CASGATAGETQYF.

The J gene is TRBJ2-7, the V gene TRBV10-1, with a possible D match to TRBD1 (5 bases). This CDR3 region has 13 residues. The germline V and J ends were trimmed by 0 bases and 4 bases, with 7 bases remaining between them. Germline CDR1 WNHNN, CDR2 SYGVQD (reference sequence). The CDR3 loop reads CASSESSGYEQYF. CDR3 coding DNA: TGCGCCAGCAGTGAGTCATCAGGGTACGAGCAGTACTTC.

The V call is TRBV30, the J call TRBJ1-1, with unresolved D. Trimming took off 2 bases at V and 1 base at J, with 5 bases between the two ends. CDR3 length: 12 residues. Germline-derived CDR1 and CDR2 are GTSNPN and SVGIG (reference sequence). The CDR3 sequence is CAWSLQNTEAFF. CDR3 nucleotide sequence: TGTGCCTGGAGTTTACAGAACACTGAAGCTTTCTTT.

J is TRBJ2-1 and V is TRBV9; 8 bases fit TRBD1. The CDR3 covers 18 residues. The germline gives CDR1 SGDLS, CDR2 YYNGEE. Trimming removed 2 bases from V and 0 bases from J; junction bases left unmatched: 10. CDR3 sequence: CASSVAVGQVSSYNEQFF. As DNA, the CDR3 is TGTGCCAGCAGCGTGGCGGTGGGACAGGTGAGCTCCTACAATGAGCAGTTCTTC.

The chain is built from TRBV3-1 (or the pseudogene TRBV3-2) and TRBJ2-1, with TRBD2 matching over 13 bases. The CDR3 consists of 15 residues. From germline, CDR1 is LGHDT and CDR2 YNNKEL (reference sequence). Trimming cost V 8 bases and J 7 bases; bases outside gene matches: 8. The DNA of the CDR3 is TGTGCCAGCGGGGGGACTAGCGGGAAGGGGAATGAGCAGTTCTTC. Its protein is CASGGTSGKGNEQFF.

DNA for the CDR3: TGTGCCAGCAGTCCGAGCGAAAGACTAGCGGGAGTCTGGGAGACCCAGTACTTC. It yields the protein CASSPSERLAGVWETQYF. The gene calls are TRBV6-6 and TRBJ2-5; 12 bases map to TRBD2. CDR1 is MNHNY, CDR2 SVGAGI, per germline (reference sequence). V dropped 5 bases and J dropped 5; count of bases not matched to a gene: 15. CDR3 length equals 18 residues.

The gene calls are TRBV10-3 and TRBJ2-7; D is perhaps TRBD2 (6 bases). Trimming removed 2 bases from V and 9 bases from J, with 17 bases in between. The CDR3 loop spans 14 amino acids. CDR1 is ENHRY and CDR2 is SYGVKD in the germline V gene. CDR3 sequence reads: CAISEAGPTSGQYF. CDR3 nucleotides: TGTGCCATCAGTGAGGCGGGGCCAACGAGTGGGCAGTACTTC.

To note about this clone: One junction end disagrees with the germline gene, perhaps due to a read error. CDR3 protein: CASSLGASGDTGELFF. In DNA form, the CDR3 reads TGTGCTAGCAGCTTAGGGGCTAGCGGGGATACCGGGGAGCTGTTTTTT. This sequence joins TRBV7-7 and TRBJ2-2; 9 nucleotides agree with TRBD2. The CDR3 extends over 16 amino acids. CDR1 and CDR2 from the germline V gene are SSHAT and FNYEAQ (reference sequence). Complete variable domain (other parts from reference TRBV7-7 and TRBJ2-2): GAGVSQSPRYKVTKRGQDVTLRCDPISSHATLYWYQQALGQGPEFLTYFNYEAQPDKSGLPSDRFSAERPEGSISTLTIQRTEQRDSAMYRCASSLGASGDTGELFFGEGSRLTVL.

In this sample, this clone turned up once. This chain connects TRBV7-2 to TRBJ1-1, with D hard to call. This CDR3 is built from 15 residues. Looked up from germline, CDR1 is SGHTA and CDR2 is FQGNSA. V lost 1 base to trimming and J lost 1 base, with 10 bases between them. Written as DNA, the CDR3 is TGTGCCAGCAGCTTAGTCGCGAGGGCGAACACTGAAGCTTTCTTT. Translated, it gives CASSLVARANTEAFF. The whole variable domain, filled in from reference TRBV7-2 and TRBJ1-1, reads GAGVSQSPSNKVTEKGKDVELRCDPISGHTALYWYRQSLGQGLEFLIYFQGNSAPDKSGLPSDRFSAERTGGSVSTLTIQRTQQEDSAVYLCASSLVARANTEAFFGQGTRLTVV.

The chain couples TRBV3-1 (or the pseudogene TRBV3-2) to TRBJ2-2, with 10 bases matching TRBD1. The V segment lost 3 bases and the J segment 5 bases; nucleotides outside the gene matches: 6. The CDR3 consists of 16 residues. Per the germline V gene, CDR1 is LGHDT and CDR2 is YNNKEL (reference sequence). This chain's CDR3 is CASSQAGTGETGELFF. Written as DNA, the CDR3 is TGTGCCAGCAGCCAGGCCGGGACAGGGGAGACCGGGGAGCTGTTTTTT.

V is TRBV30 and J is TRBJ1-2; D unclear. The germline CDR1 and CDR2 sequences are GTSNPN and SVGIG (reference sequence). Deletions cut 0 bases from V and 1 base from J, with 9 bases between. The CDR3 has 14 amino acids. The CDR3: CAWSVGGINYGYTF. CDR3 in DNA: TGTGCCTGGAGTGTGGGAGGAATTAACTATGGCTACACCTTC.